This T cell receptor beta chain derives from a study of technical replicates of blood from a few donors. This table comes from immunoSEQ multiplex PCR, and its TCRdb copy is limited to in-frame clones, with some not included. The sample has 55,000 to 75,000 clones, around 93% seen once. Germline V CDR1 and CDR2: SGHRS, YFSETQ. This CDR3 is built from 15 residues. Trimming removed 3 bases at V and 3 bases at J, with 12 bases between. Sequencing was performed on PBMCs. This TCR derives from a human donor in good health. Some clones in this sample may be carry-over from other donors' samples. The chain combines TRBV5-1 with TRBJ1-4; D may be TRBD1 (6 bases). DNA for the CDR3: TGCGCCAGCAGCTCAGAGGGGGGGGCTAATGAAAAACTGTTTTTT. Amino acids: CASSSEGGANEKLFF.